A single sample is the source of the 31 T cell receptor beta chains below, sequenced in a study of Graves' ophthalmopathy and Graves' hyperthyroidism. The sequenced template was RNA, covering the TCR beta CDR3 region. First-round RT-PCR relied on HTBI primers, and a second-round multiplex PCR came next. MiXCR was run by TCRdb on the multiplex PCR reads, yielding one entry per CDR3 protein. The table shows about 210,000 distinct CDR3 sequences, with less than 30% occurring only once. Source material: peripheral blood. These receptor sequences come from a middle-aged man with Graves' ophthalmopathy.

At least ten counts were recorded for this clonotype. The rearrangement joins TRBV20-1 to TRBJ2-7; 12 positions match TRBD1. The CDR3 sequence is 19 residues long. Germline V gene data show CDR1 as DFQATT and CDR2 as SNEGSKA (reference sequence). Trimming removed 6 bases from V and 4 bases from J; junction bases left unmatched: 22. The CDR3 here is CSANFHPGQGAIYQYEQYF. CDR3 bases: TGCAGTGCCAATTTTCACCCGGGACAGGGGGCCATTTACCAATACGAGCAGTACTTC.

This chain joins TRBV6-2 or TRBV6-3 and TRBJ2-7; the D gene is possibly TRBD2 (6 bases). The CDR3 is 12 residues long. Germline lookup yields CDR1 MNHEY and CDR2 SVGEGT. Deletions cut 8 bases from V and 5 bases from J, with 13 bases between. The CDR3 spells CASCPGVDEQYF. As DNA, the CDR3 is TGTGCCAGCTGTCCGGGGGTGGACGAGCAGTACTTC.

This clonotype was observed at least ten times. This sequence joins TRBV28 and TRBJ2-7, with a possible D match to TRBD1 (6 bases). Germline V lookup: CDR1 MDHEN, CDR2 SYDVKM. CDR3 length: 15 amino acids. V was trimmed by 2 bases and J by 5 bases, leaving 16 bases between them. The CDR3 bases are TGTGCCAGCAGTTTACTATCCAGGGGTAACCACGAGCAGTACTTC. The encoded protein is CASSLLSRGNHEQYF. Drawing the rest from reference TRBV28 and TRBJ2-7, the complete variable domain is DVKVTQSSRYLVKRTGEKVFLECVQDMDHENMFWYRQDPGLGLRLIYFSYDVKMKEKGDIPEGYSVSREKKERFSLILESASTNQTSMYLCASSLLSRGNHEQYFGPGTRLTVT.

The chain recombines TRBV12-3 or TRBV12-4 with TRBJ2-2, with 9 bases aligning to TRBD1. V shed 2 bases, J shed 2 bases, and the junction held 3 bases outside the gene matches. The CDR3 covers 16 residues. The CDR3 DNA is TGTGCCAGCAGTTTAATGGACAGGGGAAACACCGGGGAGCTGTTTTTT. Translated, it gives CASSLMDRGNTGELFF.

Ten or more counts support this clonotype. This rearrangement joins TRBV19 to TRBJ1-6; the match to TRBD1 covers 7 bases. The CDR3 length is 18 residues. Germline loops: CDR1 LNHDA, CDR2 SQIVND (reference sequence). V dropped 7 bases and J dropped 1; count of bases not matched to a gene: 13. The CDR3 region has the DNA TGTGCCAGTAACCGGGACAGCCTCTTCGGATCCTATAATTCACCCCTCCACTTT. This codes for CASNRDSLFGSYNSPLHF.

This clonotype was recorded at least ten times. The CDR3 is CASSQDRGTGIQYF. CDR3 DNA sequence: TGTGCCAGCAGCCAAGATCGCGGGACAGGCATTCAGTACTTC. This sequence joins TRBV3-1 and TRBJ2-4; 8 bases line up with TRBD1. J was trimmed by 9 bases and V by 0 bases; bases with no gene match: 4. The CDR3 covers 14 residues. Per the germline V gene, CDR1 is LGHDT and CDR2 is YNNKEL (reference sequence).

V is TRBV29-1 and J is TRBJ1-3; the D is unclear. This CDR3 has 11 residues. V lost 3 bases, J lost 4 bases, and 4 bases lay in between. From germline, CDR1 is SQVTM and CDR2 ANQGSEA. The CDR3 protein is CSVDSGNTIYF. The CDR3 DNA follows: TGCAGCGTTGACTCGGGAAACACCATATATTTT. The full variable domain, in which reference TRBV29-1 and TRBJ1-3 provide the parts outside the CDR3, is SAVISQKPSRDICQRGTSLTIQCQVDSQVTMMFWYRQQPGQSLTLIATANQGSEATYESGFVIDKFPISRPNLTFSTLTVSNMSPEDSSIYLCSVDSGNTIYFGEGSWLTVV.

The sample holds many counts of this clonotype. The CDR3 is CASSQGRWTGELFF. CDR3 nucleotides: TGTGCCAGCAGCCAAGGGAGGTGGACCGGGGAGCTGTTTTTT. This chain connects TRBV3-1 to TRBJ2-2; D may be TRBD2 (5 bases). CDR3 length equals 14 residues. V was shortened by 1 base and J by 5 bases, with 8 bases between the two germline ends. In germline, CDR1 is LGHDT, CDR2 YNNKEL (reference sequence).

This clonotype occurred many times. The V and J genes are TRBV7-2 and TRBJ1-1; maybe TRBD1 (6 bases). CDR3 size: 14 residues. CDR1 is SGHTA and CDR2 is FQGNSA in the germline V gene. The V gene lost 6 bases and the J gene lost 5 bases, with 16 bases spanning the gap. CDR3 residues: CASRKLQGWTEAFF. As DNA, the CDR3 is TGTGCCAGCAGAAAATTACAGGGTTGGACTGAAGCTTTCTTT.

In this sample, this clonotype turned up many times. The V and J genes are TRBV27 and TRBJ2-2, with TRBD1 identical over 9 bases. CDR3 length equals 16 residues. The V segment lost 6 bases and the J segment 4 bases; nucleotides outside the gene matches: 9. The germline CDR1 and CDR2 sequences are MNHEY and SMNVEV (reference sequence). The CDR3 bases are TGTGCCAGCAGCAGATTACAGGGGGCGATCACCGGGGAGCTGTTTTTT. Translating gives CASSRLQGAITGELFF.

The chain joins TRBV20-1 to TRBJ2-7; D is possibly TRBD2 (6 bases). Trimming stripped 6 bases from V and 2 bases from J, with 17 bases between. This CDR3 contains 14 residues. Germline values: CDR1 DFQATT, CDR2 SNEGSKA (reference sequence). CDR3 DNA sequence: TGCAGTGCAACCTCGGGGGTTGATCCCTACGAGCAGTACTTC. It specifies CSATSGVDPYEQYF.

This clonotype was picked up many times. V is TRBV27 and J is TRBJ1-1, with unresolved D. This CDR3 contains 13 residues. Germline V gene lookup returns CDR1 MNHEY and CDR2 SMNVEV (reference sequence). Trimming removed 3 bases from V and 1 base from J, with 6 bases in between. This CDR3 reads CASSFTANTEAFF. The CDR3 DNA sequence: TGTGCCAGCAGTTTTACGGCGAACACTGAAGCTTTCTTT.

The chain employs TRBV11-2 and TRBJ1-3; a possible D gene is TRBD1 (5 bases). Germline CDR1 reads SGHAT; CDR2 reads FQNNGV. The length of the CDR3 is 17 residues. The V and J ends lost 11 bases and 1 base respectively, with 24 bases between them. This CDR3 reads CAPGRGNSVWSGNTIYF. The CDR3 region has the DNA TGTGCCCCCGGACGGGGGAACTCGGTCTGGTCTGGAAACACCATATATTTT.

In this sample, this clonotype turned up many times. The rearrangement links TRBV5-4 to TRBJ2-7; 14 bases line up with TRBD2. The CDR3 sequence is 16 residues long. Trimming took 4 bases from V and 4 from J; bases not matched to a gene: 7. Germline lookup yields CDR1 SGHNT and CDR2 YYREEE (reference sequence). The CDR3, as DNA: TGTGCCAGCAGCGGACGGACTAGCGGGAGGCCATACGAGCAGTACTTC. Translating it yields CASSGRTSGRPYEQYF.

This clonotype was seen many times. The chain is built from TRBV4-1 and TRBJ2-7; TRBD2 matches 8 bases. The CDR3 runs to 15 residues. The ends lost 1 base at V and 1 base at J; junction bases unmatched: 3. Germline assignment: CDR1 MGHRA and CDR2 YSYEKL. The CDR3 nucleotides are TGCGCCAGCAGCCAAGTTACGGGAGGGTCCTACGAGCAGTACTTC. Protein product: CASSQVTGGSYEQYF.

Ten or more counts support this clonotype. This chain links TRBV11-2 with TRBJ2-5; D possibly corresponds to TRBD2 (5 bases). The V gene's germline CDR1 is SGHAT and CDR2 FQNNGV. The CDR3 is 14 residues long. V gave up 5 bases and J gave up 3 bases, with 13 bases separating them. CDR3 DNA: TGTGCCAGCAGCAAGAGGGCGTATGAAGAGACCCAGTACTTC. As protein: CASSKRAYEETQYF.

This clonotype was seen only a few times. CDR3 sequence reads: CAWSVGANYGYTF. CDR3 coding DNA: TGTGCCTGGAGTGTAGGAGCTAACTATGGCTACACCTTC. The genes are TRBV30 and TRBJ1-2, with D unresolved. V was pared by 0 bases and J by 0 bases, with 5 bases between. Germline V gene data show CDR1 as GTSNPN and CDR2 as SVGIG (reference sequence). The CDR3 sequence is 13 residues long.

This clonotype was seen a handful of times. V and J are TRBV3-1 and TRBJ1-1, with D uncertain. V lost 4 bases and J 8 bases, leaving 17 bases between the germline ends. The CDR3 sequence is 14 residues long. CDR1 is LGHDT and CDR2 is YNNKEL in the germline V gene (reference sequence). CDR3 nucleotide sequence: TGTGCCAGCAGCCGCCGAACGGGTGGCCTAGAAGCTTTCTTT. It encodes CASSRRTGGLEAFF.

The rearrangement joins TRBV6-2 or TRBV6-3 to TRBJ2-7; TRBD2 agrees at 8 bases. This CDR3 has 15 amino acids. The V gene end was trimmed by 4 bases and the J gene end by 7 bases; junction bases not matched to a gene: 12. Germline V CDR1 and CDR2: MNHEY, SVGEGT. CDR3 nucleotides: TGTGCCAGCAGTTTTAGCGGGGACCTGATGGGGGAGCAGTACTTC. This gives the protein CASSFSGDLMGEQYF.

This clonotype has at least ten counts. The rearrangement uses TRBV27 and TRBJ2-7, with 7 bases fitting TRBD2. J lost 4 bases, V lost 3 bases, and 3 bases had no gene match. Germline V gene data show CDR1 as MNHEY and CDR2 as SMNVEV (reference sequence). The CDR3 covers 13 residues. CDR3 nucleotide sequence: TGTGCCAGCAGTTTCCCGGGAGGTTACGAGCAGTACTTC. This encodes CASSFPGGYEQYF.

J is TRBJ2-7 and V is TRBV6-2 or TRBV6-3; the D call may be TRBD1 or TRBD2 (5 bases each). The CDR3 length is 13 residues. The ends were cut back, 7 bases at V and 4 bases at J, with 14 bases in the middle. Germline CDR1 is MNHEY and CDR2 is SVGEGT. The CDR3 DNA reads as TGTGCCAGCAAAGGGGAGTACTGGTACGAGCAGTACTTC. This codes for CASKGEYWYEQYF.

Concerning this clonotype itself: The junction departs from germline at one end; a sequencing error may be responsible. The chain is built from TRBV7-2 and TRBJ2-5, with no clear D. The CDR3 is made up of 13 amino acids. Germline V gene lookup returns CDR1 SGHTA and CDR2 FQGNSA. CDR3 sequence: CASSSRVRPTVDF. The CDR3 region has the DNA TGTGCCAGCAGCTCCCGTGTTCGGCCGACCGTAGACTTC.

This clonotype was counted many times. The final CDR3 position lacks the conserved phenylalanine or tryptophan, pointing to a likely read error. V gene TRBV28 combines with J gene TRBJ2-7; D not resolved. The ends were cut back, 5 bases at V and 3 bases at J, with 11 bases in the middle. The germline V gene encodes CDR1 MDHEN and CDR2 SYDVKM. This CDR3 is 13 amino acids long. Written as DNA, the CDR3 is TGTGCCAGCAGTGGGGTTTTAGTCTACGAGCAGTACCTC. Translated, it gives CASSGVLVYEQYL.

Written as DNA, the CDR3 is TGTGCCACCAGCAGAGGCCGCGGCAGGGCTAGGACCCAGTACTTC. As protein: CATSRGRGRARTQYF. The chain has TRBV15 and TRBJ2-5; possibly TRBD1 for D (5 bases). CDR1 and CDR2 from the germline V gene are LNHNV and YYDKDF (reference sequence). Deletions cut 1 base from V and 7 bases from J, with 16 bases between. CDR3 length: 15 residues. Combining the CDR3 with reference TRBV15 and TRBJ2-5 gives the whole variable domain DAMVIQNPRYQVTQFGKPVTLSCSQTLNHNVMYWYQQKSSQAPKLLFHYYDKDFNNEADTPDNFQSRRPNTSFCFLDIRSPGLGDTAMYLCATSRGRGRARTQYFGPGTRLLVL.

The chain carries TRBV28 and TRBJ1-2; D is uncertain. This CDR3 comprises 14 residues. Trimming pared 2 bases from V and 4 bases from J, leaving 11 bases between. CDR1 and CDR2 from the germline V gene are MDHEN and SYDVKM. The CDR3 loop reads CASSLPNNIYGYTF. The CDR3 region has the DNA TGTGCCAGCAGTTTACCCAACAACATCTATGGCTACACCTTC.

Ten or more counts support this clonotype. The V gene is TRBV15, the J gene TRBJ2-4, with a tentative D call TRBD1 (6 bases). CDR3 length equals 14 residues. Germline V CDR1 and CDR2: LNHNV, YYDKDF (reference sequence). V lost 0 bases, J lost 6 bases, and 9 bases lay in between. The CDR3 region is CATSRDQGPNIQYF. The CDR3 DNA follows: TGTGCCACCAGCAGAGACCAGGGGCCAAACATTCAGTACTTC.

This clonotype showed up many times. This chain joins TRBV6-2 or TRBV6-3 and TRBJ2-2; D possibly corresponds to TRBD2 (5 bases). V was clipped by 5 bases and J by 9 bases, with 19 bases between them. Germline loops: CDR1 MNHEY, CDR2 SVGEGT. The CDR3 is 15 amino acids. The CDR3 DNA reads as TGTGCCAGCAGTATCTTAGAGCTGGAGGAGAGGGAGCTGTTTTTT. It specifies CASSILELEERELFF.

The chain joins TRBV27 to TRBJ2-7; no clear D. The CDR3 spans 15 residues. Germline V gene sequence: CDR1 MNHEY, CDR2 SMNVEV (reference sequence). Trimming removed 5 bases at V and 0 bases at J, with 14 bases between. The CDR3 nucleotides read TGTGCCAGCAGTGAAGTCGTCAGGAGCTCCTACGAGCAGTACTTC. As protein: CASSEVVRSSYEQYF.

This clonotype was seen ten or more times. The CDR3 DNA sequence: TGTGCCACCAGTGGACAGGGGTACGAGACCCAGTACTTC. Amino acids: CATSGQGYETQYF. The rearrangement uses TRBV24-1 and TRBJ2-5; 8 nucleotides agree with TRBD1. With V trimmed by 5 bases and J by 5 bases, 3 bases remained unmatched. The CDR3 length is 13 residues. Germline V gene sequence: CDR1 KGHDR, CDR2 SFDVKD.

The chain has TRBV5-1 and TRBJ2-4; D unresolved. This CDR3 region has 15 residues. V lost 4 bases and J lost 0, with 11 bases in between. CDR1 and CDR2 (germline): SGHRS, YFSETQ. This CDR3 reads CASSPDTLAKNIQYF. The CDR3 DNA reads as TGCGCCAGCAGCCCGGATACTCTAGCCAAAAACATTCAGTACTTC. The whole variable domain, remainder taken from reference TRBV5-1 and TRBJ2-4, is KAGVTQTPRYLIKTRGQQVTLSCSPISGHRSVSWYQQTPGQGLQFLFEYFSETQRNKGNFPGRFSGRQFSNSRSEMNVSTLELGDSALYLCASSPDTLAKNIQYFGAGTRLSVL.

This clonotype was observed a handful of times. The DNA of the CDR3 is TGTGCCAGCACCCCCAGACTCCAGGGGGCCAATGGCTACACCTTC. Translated: CASTPRLQGANGYTF. This rearrangement joins TRBV12-3 or TRBV12-4 to TRBJ1-2; 8 bases map to TRBD1. This CDR3 region has 15 residues. V lost 7 bases, J lost 6 bases, and 13 bases stayed unmatched.